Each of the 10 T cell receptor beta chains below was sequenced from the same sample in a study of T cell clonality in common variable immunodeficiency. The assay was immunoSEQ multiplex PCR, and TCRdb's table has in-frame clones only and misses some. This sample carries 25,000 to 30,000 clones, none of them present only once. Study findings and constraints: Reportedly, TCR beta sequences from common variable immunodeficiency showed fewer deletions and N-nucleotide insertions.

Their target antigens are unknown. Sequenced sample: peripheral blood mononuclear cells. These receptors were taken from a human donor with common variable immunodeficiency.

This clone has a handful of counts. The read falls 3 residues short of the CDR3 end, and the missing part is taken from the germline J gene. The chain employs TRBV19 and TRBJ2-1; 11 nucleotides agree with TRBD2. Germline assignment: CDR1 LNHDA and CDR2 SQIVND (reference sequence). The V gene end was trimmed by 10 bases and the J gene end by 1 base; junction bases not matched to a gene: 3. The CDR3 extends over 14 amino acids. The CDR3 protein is CATRTSGSYNEQFF. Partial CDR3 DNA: TGTGCCACCCGGACTAGCGGGTCCTACAATGAG. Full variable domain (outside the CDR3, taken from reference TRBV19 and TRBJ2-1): DGGITQSPKYLFRKEGQNVTLSCEQNLNHDAMYWYRQDPGQGLRLIYYSQIVNDFQKGDIAEGYSVSREKKESFPLTVTSAQKNPTAFYLCATRTSGSYNEQFFGPGTRLTVL.

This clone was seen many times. The CDR3 region is CASSLVYRGHGNTIYF. The CDR3 bases that were read are TGCGCCAGCAGCTTAGTATACAGGGGGCATGGAAACACC. The chain has TRBV5-1 and TRBJ1-3; 9 bases fit TRBD1. The read ends 3 residues shy of where the CDR3 ends; the end is completed using the germline J gene. V lost 2 bases and J lost 3; bases outside the gene matches: 6. This CDR3 region has 16 residues. In germline, CDR1 is SGHRS, CDR2 YFSETQ.

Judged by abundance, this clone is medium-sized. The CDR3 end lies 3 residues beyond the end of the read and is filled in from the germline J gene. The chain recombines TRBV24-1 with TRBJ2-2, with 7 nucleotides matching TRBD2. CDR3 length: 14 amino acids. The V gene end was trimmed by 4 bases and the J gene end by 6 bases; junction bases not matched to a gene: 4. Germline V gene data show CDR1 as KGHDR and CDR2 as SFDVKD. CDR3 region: CATSDGGWSGELFF. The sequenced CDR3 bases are TGTGCCACCAGTGACGGGGGGTGGTCCGGGGAG.

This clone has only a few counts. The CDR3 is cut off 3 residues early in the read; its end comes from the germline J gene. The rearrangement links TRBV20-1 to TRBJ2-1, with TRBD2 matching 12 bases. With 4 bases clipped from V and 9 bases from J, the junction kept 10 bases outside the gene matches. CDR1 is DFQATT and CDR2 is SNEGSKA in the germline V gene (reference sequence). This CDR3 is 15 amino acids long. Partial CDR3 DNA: TGCAGTGCTAACTCGAGGACTAGCGGGACTAGTGAG. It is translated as CSANSRTSGTSE. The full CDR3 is CSANSRTSGTSEQFF.

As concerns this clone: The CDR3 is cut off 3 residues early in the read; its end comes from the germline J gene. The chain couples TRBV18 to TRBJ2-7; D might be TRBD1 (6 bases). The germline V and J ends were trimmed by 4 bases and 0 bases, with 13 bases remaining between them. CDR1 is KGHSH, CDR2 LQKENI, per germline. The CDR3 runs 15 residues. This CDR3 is CASSLKQGFSYEQYF. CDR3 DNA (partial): TGTGCCAGCTCACTAAAACAGGGTTTCTCCTACGAG.

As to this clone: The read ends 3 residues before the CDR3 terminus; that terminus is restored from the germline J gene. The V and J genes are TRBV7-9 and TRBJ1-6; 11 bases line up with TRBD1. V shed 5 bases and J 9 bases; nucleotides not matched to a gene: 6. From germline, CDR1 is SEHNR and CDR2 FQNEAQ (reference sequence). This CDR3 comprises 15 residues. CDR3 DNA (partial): TGTGCCAGCAGCGTACCGGGACAGGGGGTTTCACCC. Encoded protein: CASSVPGQGVSP. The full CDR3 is CASSVPGQGVSPLHF.

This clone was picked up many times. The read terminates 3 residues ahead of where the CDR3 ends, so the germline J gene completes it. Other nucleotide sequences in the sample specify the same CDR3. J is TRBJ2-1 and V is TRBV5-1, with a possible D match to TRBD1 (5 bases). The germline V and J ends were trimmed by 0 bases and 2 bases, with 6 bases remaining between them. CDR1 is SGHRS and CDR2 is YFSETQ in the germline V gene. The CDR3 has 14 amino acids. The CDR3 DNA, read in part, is TGCGCCAGCAGCTTGGGACAGACCTACAATGAG. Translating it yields CASSLGQTYNE. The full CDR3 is CASSLGQTYNEQFF.

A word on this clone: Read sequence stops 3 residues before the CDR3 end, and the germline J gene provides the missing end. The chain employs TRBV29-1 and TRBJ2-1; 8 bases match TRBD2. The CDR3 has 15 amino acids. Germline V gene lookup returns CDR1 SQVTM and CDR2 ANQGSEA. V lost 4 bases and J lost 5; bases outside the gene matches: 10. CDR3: CSVVSGSHIDNEQFF. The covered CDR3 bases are TGCAGCGTTGTCAGCGGGAGCCACATCGACAATGAG.

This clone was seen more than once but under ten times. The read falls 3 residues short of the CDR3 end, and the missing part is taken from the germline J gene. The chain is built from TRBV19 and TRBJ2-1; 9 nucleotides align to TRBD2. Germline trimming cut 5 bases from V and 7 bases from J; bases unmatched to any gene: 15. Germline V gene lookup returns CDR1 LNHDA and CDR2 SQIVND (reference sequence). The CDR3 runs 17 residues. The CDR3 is CASSPILSGRTGNEQFF. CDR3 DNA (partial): TGTGCCAGTAGTCCGATACTTAGCGGGAGAACGGGTAATGAG. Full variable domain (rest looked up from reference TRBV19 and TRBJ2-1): DGGITQSPKYLFRKEGQNVTLSCEQNLNHDAMYWYRQDPGQGLRLIYYSQIVNDFQKGDIAEGYSVSREKKESFPLTVTSAQKNPTAFYLCASSPILSGRTGNEQFFGPGTRLTVL.

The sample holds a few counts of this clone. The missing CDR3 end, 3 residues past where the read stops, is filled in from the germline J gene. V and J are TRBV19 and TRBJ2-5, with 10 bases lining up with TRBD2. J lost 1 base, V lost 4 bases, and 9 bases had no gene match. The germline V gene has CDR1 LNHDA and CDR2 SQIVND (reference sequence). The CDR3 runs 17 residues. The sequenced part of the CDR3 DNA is TGTGCCAGTAGTAGCTCTAGCGGGAGATCAGGCCAAGAGACC. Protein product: CASSSSSGRSGQET. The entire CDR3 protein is CASSSSSGRSGQETQYF.